The 2 T cell receptor beta chains presented below share a single source sample, sequenced in a study of read filtering for tumor transcriptome and immune sequencing. This library used approximately 0.4 ug RNA and molecular barcoded adaptors spanning alpha/delta and beta/gamma chains. A single record per CDR3 protein comes from TCRdb applying MiXCR to the reads. The sample consists of 35,000 to 50,000 distinct CDR3 sequences, around 21% of them appearing once. Sequencing was performed on a population of CD138-negative cells sorted from bone marrow. The receptors were gathered from a donor aged 40 or over with multiple myeloma.

This clonotype was observed at least ten times. The rearrangement links TRBV3-1 to TRBJ2-7; 14 positions agree with TRBD2. V was clipped by 3 bases and J by 0 bases; unmatched bases: 10. Per the germline V gene, CDR1 is LGHDT and CDR2 is YNNKEL (reference sequence). The CDR3 runs 19 residues. CDR3 DNA sequence: TGTGCCAGCAGCCACTACGGACTAGCGGGAGGCAGGAGCTCCTACGAGCAGTACTTC. Its translation: CASSHYGLAGGRSSYEQYF.

With respect to this clonotype: A much larger clonotype is one base distant, so this may be a read error. The gene calls are TRBV6-1 and TRBJ2-1; maybe TRBD1 (5 bases). Germline CDR1 reads MNHNS; CDR2 reads SASEGT. The CDR3 runs 15 residues. This CDR3 is CASIEDSQGVTEQFF. For the CDR3, the DNA is TGTGCCAGCATTGAAGATAGTCAAGGGGTAACTGAGCAGTTCTTC.